This T cell receptor (beta chain) was documented in a study of blood T cell repertoires in COVID-19. Study-wide context: COVID-19 samples from acute and convalescent phases originated in the United States, Italy and Spain. From T cells, B-cell-depleted T cells, or PBMCs came the material, which was cDNA or gDNA.

Original handling: Reference gene primer amplification gave nucleated cell count estimates. The method was immunoSEQ multiplex PCR; TCRdb's version includes in-frame clones alone and lacks a portion of them. That table furnishes V, J and clone size, whereas the DNA furnished D and trimming. The sample carries 150,000 to 200,000 clones, 75% to 90% recorded once. The CDR3 is 14 residues long. The germline V gene has CDR1 LGHDT and CDR2 YNNKEL (reference sequence). V was trimmed by 4 bases and J by 8 bases, leaving 14 bases between them. Sequencing was done on a sample of peripheral blood. V gene TRBV3-1 (or the pseudogene TRBV3-2) combines with J gene TRBJ1-4, with D hard to call. The sequence came from a man in his sixties or seventies with active or convalescent COVID-19. This CDR3 reads CASSPSRRKEKLFF. CDR3 DNA sequence: TGTGCCAGCAGCCCCTCCCGGAGGAAAGAAAAACTGTTTTTT.